The clone carrying this T cell receptor beta chain was counted a single time. TCRdb re-derived calls from the 5' RACE reads in MiXCR, one entry per CDR3 protein. The data hold 65,000 to 95,000 distinct CDR3 sequences, with 13% to 15% observed a single time. This specimen belongs to a study of early T cells in non-severe SARS-CoV-2 infection. The CDR3 consists of 16 residues. CDR1 MDHEN and CDR2 SYDVKM come from the germline V gene. The germline V and J ends were trimmed by 3 bases and 8 bases, with 19 bases remaining between them. The chain recombines TRBV28 with TRBJ1-4; D is possibly TRBD1 (6 bases). The source of this sequence is an adult who was a healthcare worker with PCR-confirmed SARS-CoV-2 infection or an uninfected control (not recorded which). The sequencing input was whole blood. The CDR3, as DNA: TGTGCCAGCAGTTTTCAGGAACAGGGAGGAGGAGAAAAACTGTTTTTT. Translating gives CASSFQEQGGGEKLFF.